Below are 6 T cell receptor beta chains sequenced from a single sample in a study of T cell repertoires in cytomegalovirus infection. One entry per CDR3 protein results from TCRdb running MiXCR on the reads. The table records 750,000 to 950,000 distinct CDR3 sequences, approximately 32% of them present only once. The antigens for these receptors are not known. The specimen comprised cultured CD8+ T cells from PBMCs, sampled from culture after CMV antigen stimulation. The source of these receptors is a human donor in good health (CMV status not recorded). Some clones in this sample may be carry-over from other donors' samples.

The rearrangement uses TRBV12-3 or TRBV12-4 and TRBJ2-1; D is unresolved. This CDR3 is 13 amino acids long. The germline V and J ends were trimmed by 7 bases and 4 bases, with 11 bases remaining between them. The CDR3: CASTLLTYNEQFF. The CDR3 coding sequence is TGTGCCAGCACCCTCTTAACGTACAATGAGCAGTTCTTC.

The chain has TRBV11-3 and TRBJ1-1; D uncertain. The germline V and J ends were trimmed by 0 bases and 12 bases, with 11 bases remaining between them. Per germline, CDR1 SGHNT and CDR2 YENEEA. This CDR3 is 12 amino acids long. CDR3 sequence (DNA): TGTGCCAGCAGCTTAGACAGGAGGAAATCTTTCTTT. It translates to CASSLDRRKSFF.

This chain uses TRBV29-1 with TRBJ2-5; a weak D match, TRBD1 (6 bases). CDR1 is SQVTM and CDR2 is ANQGSEA in the germline V gene. The CDR3 runs to 12 residues. V lost 5 bases to trimming and J lost 5 bases, with 12 bases between them. CDR3: CSVSSGGETQYF. The CDR3 DNA is TGCAGCGTTTCTTCTGGGGGCGAGACCCAGTACTTC.

This clonotype was found many times. This chain connects TRBV12-3 or TRBV12-4 to TRBJ1-5; D is ambiguous. The V end lost 7 bases, the J end lost 3 bases, and 19 bases lay between the germline ends. The length of the CDR3 is 16 residues. The CDR3 DNA reads TGTGCCAGCAAGCCGGATCCCCCATTAGACAATCAGCCCCAGCATTTT. It yields the protein CASKPDPPLDNQPQHF.

This sequence joins TRBV7-6 and TRBJ2-7, with TRBD1 matching 8 bases. Germline lookup yields CDR1 SGHVS and CDR2 FNYEAQ. The CDR3 runs 15 residues. Germline trimming cut 5 bases from V and 5 bases from J; bases unmatched to any gene: 11. As DNA, the CDR3 is TGTGCCAGCAGCCAAATTGACAGGGGATTCCACGAGCAGTACTTC. This codes for CASSQIDRGFHEQYF.

This clonotype was seen at least ten times. V is TRBV7-2 and J is TRBJ2-7; 12 bases are shared with TRBD2. Trimming took 1 base from V and 0 from J; bases not matched to a gene: 4. The germline V gene has CDR1 SGHTA and CDR2 FQGNSA. CDR3 length: 17 residues. CDR3 protein: CASSLDGLAGFSYEQYF. The DNA for the CDR3 is TGTGCCAGCAGCTTAGACGGACTAGCGGGGTTCTCCTACGAGCAGTACTTC. Full variable domain (outside the CDR3, taken from reference TRBV7-2 and TRBJ2-7): GAGVSQSPSNKVTEKGKDVELRCDPISGHTALYWYRQSLGQGLEFLIYFQGNSAPDKSGLPSDRFSAERTGGSVSTLTIQRTQQEDSAVYLCASSLDGLAGFSYEQYFGPGTRLTVT.